This section outlines one T cell receptor beta chain sequence together with its context. The sample holds many counts of this clone. The antigen this receptor binds is unknown. No much larger clone is present one base from it, and per-base qualities are unavailable. CDR1 and CDR2, per the germline V gene, are ENHRY and SYGVKD. The CDR3 spans 13 residues, from the cysteine through the phenylalanine. Only the CDR3 DNA is retained, 39 bases long and in frame from the first base. The junction carries 14 bases between V and J, which are trimmed by 11 bases and 1 base respectively. No treatment had been received by any patient before thyroid surgery. Using T-cell receptor beta sequencing, the study looked back at clinical samples from patients collected from about 2011 to 2019. The library came from PCR. The sequencer listed for this sample is Illumina HiSeq 4000. High-throughput sequencing was used to profile the TCR beta-chain CDR3 region of each patient. The original methods were these. CDR3 differences across clinicopathological groups were used to build a classifier for discriminating distant-metastatic papillary thyroid cancer patients. Repertoire diversity was assessed with the Shannon index, and tumor-blood repertoire similarity with the Morisita-Horn index. Using fastp at Q25 and MiXCR, TCRdb reprocessed the public reads and kept productive beta chains. It is TCRdb's table, rather than the study itself, that gives the V and J calls and clone size. The sample table lists about 32,000 clones, around 19% of them with a count of one. About 7.8% of the sample is held by the ten biggest clonotypes.

These data originate in a study of metastatic and nonmetastatic thyroid tumors (TCRdb year 2020). Describing the broader study: The researchers compared repertoires between peripheral blood samples and tumor or nodule tissue samples from patients with malignant or benign thyroid disease.

General study outcomes and caveats: In both blood and tumor samples, TCR beta diversity was reported to be significantly higher in malignant tumors than in benign nodules.

The sequence is built from TRBV10-3 and TRBJ1-1; tentative D gene TRBD1, with 6 bases matching. The sequence came from a female donor with papillary thyroid cancer or a benign thyroid nodule (not recorded which). Some clones in this sample may be carry-over from other donors' samples. Material: blood. The DNA reads TGTGCCGCCTCCCCGACAGGGAACACTGAAGCTTTCTTT. Its amino acids are CAASPTGNTEAFF.